What follows are 24 T cell receptor beta chains derived from one specimen sequenced in a study of blood T cell repertoires in COVID-19. Measured with immunoSEQ multiplex PCR; TCRdb has only the in-frame clones, and not every one. The table lists approximately 140,000 clones, roughly 80% of them singletons. The sample comprised peripheral blood. Every receptor here comes from a human donor in a cohort sampled during active COVID-19.

The chain carries TRBV18 and TRBJ2-2, with 9 nucleotides matching TRBD1. There are 17 residues in the CDR3. V lost 4 bases, J lost 5 bases, and 11 bases stayed unmatched. Per the germline V gene, CDR1 is KGHSH and CDR2 is LQKENI. The chain's CDR3 is CASSLGQGRLGTGELFF. CDR3 nucleotides: TGTGCCAGCTCACTCGGACAGGGGCGATTGGGAACCGGGGAGCTGTTTTTT.

The gene calls are TRBV5-5 and TRBJ2-5; D remains ambiguous. V was pared by 0 bases and J by 1 base, with 4 bases between. Germline lookup yields CDR1 SGHKS and CDR2 YYEKEE (reference sequence). CDR3 size: 13 residues. The DNA of the CDR3 is TGTGCCAGCAGCTTGGCTACCCAAGAGACCCAGTACTTC. Translation: CASSLATQETQYF.

The chain carries TRBV10-3 and TRBJ1-2; maybe TRBD1 (6 bases). The germline CDR1 and CDR2 sequences are ENHRY and SYGVKD. V was shortened by 6 bases and J by 1 base, with 9 bases between the two germline ends. The CDR3 is 13 amino acids. As DNA, the CDR3 is TGTGCCATCAGCCCGGACAGTAACTATGGCTACACCTTC. Its protein product is CAISPDSNYGYTF.

This chain joins TRBV7-2 and TRBJ2-6, with 8 bases lining up with TRBD1. The CDR3 is made up of 17 amino acids. Germline CDR1 SGHTA, CDR2 FQGNSA. With 4 bases clipped from V and 0 bases from J, the junction kept 5 bases outside the gene matches. Here the CDR3 DNA reads TGTGCCAGCAGCTCCAGGACAGGGCTCTCTGGGGCCAACGTCCTGACTTTC. This encodes CASSSRTGLSGANVLTF.

This chain joins TRBV19 and TRBJ1-2; no clear D. Trimming stripped 2 bases from V and 4 bases from J, with 14 bases between. Germline CDR1 and CDR2: LNHDA and SQIVND (reference sequence). CDR3 size: 15 residues. The CDR3 DNA sequence: TGTGCCAGTAGTATAATTGGCAGAACCAGCTATGGCTACACCTTC. This encodes CASSIIGRTSYGYTF.

The V call is TRBV6-2 or TRBV6-3, the J call TRBJ1-1; D perhaps matches TRBD1 (6 bases). Trimming took 6 bases from V and 4 from J, leaving 15 bases between them. Germline lookup yields CDR1 MNHEY and CDR2 SVGEGT. CDR3 length equals 14 residues. The CDR3 sequence: CASSWDTRSTEAFF. CDR3 coding DNA: TGTGCCAGCAGCTGGGACACCCGGAGCACTGAAGCTTTCTTT.

The chain employs TRBV18 and TRBJ2-4, with a weak D call TRBD1 (6 bases). Looked up from germline, CDR1 is KGHSH and CDR2 is LQKENI. There are 17 residues in the CDR3. Trimming cost V 2 bases and J 1 base, with 15 bases left between them. The CDR3 reads CASSPVTGPMAKNIQYF. CDR3 DNA: TGTGCCAGCTCACCAGTAACAGGGCCGATGGCCAAAAACATTCAGTACTTC.

This clone has only a few counts. The chain couples TRBV19 to TRBJ1-6, with 7 bases matching TRBD1. V was clipped by 5 bases and J by 13 bases; unmatched bases: 20. Germline loops: CDR1 LNHDA, CDR2 SQIVND (reference sequence). This CDR3 region has 17 residues. The CDR3 region is CASSGQAPSKRGFPLHF. CDR3 bases: TGTGCCAGTAGTGGACAGGCCCCATCTAAAAGGGGATTCCCCCTCCACTTT.

V and J are TRBV29-1 and TRBJ1-1; weak D call: TRBD1 (6 bases). The CDR3 runs to 13 residues. Germline V gene sequence: CDR1 SQVTM, CDR2 ANQGSEA. The V end was cut by 7 bases, the J end by 5 bases, with 17 bases between. CDR3 residues: CSATKQGRTEAFF. The CDR3 region has the DNA TGCAGCGCCACGAAACAGGGTCGGACTGAAGCTTTCTTT.

A few counts support this clone. CDR3 in amino acids: CASSRHGREQYF. The DNA for the CDR3 is TGTGCCAGCAGTCGACATGGGCGCGAGCAGTACTTC. The chain links TRBV6-5 to TRBJ2-7, with D hard to call. Germline CDR1 reads MNHEY; CDR2 reads SVGAGI. The CDR3 contains 12 residues. The V end was cut by 5 bases, the J end by 6 bases, with 11 bases between.

The chain is built from TRBV3-1 (or the pseudogene TRBV3-2) and TRBJ1-3; 8 bases are a match to TRBD1. After removal of 4 bases from V and 15 bases from J, the junction contained 8 bases not matched to a gene. The CDR3 sequence is 12 residues long. Germline V CDR1 and CDR2: LGHDT, YNNKEL (reference sequence). The CDR3 bases are TGTGCCAGCAGCCCCCGGACAGGGTCGAAATATTTT. Translating it yields CASSPRTGSKYF.

The chain combines TRBV28 with TRBJ2-3; 10 positions agree with TRBD1. Germline lookup yields CDR1 MDHEN and CDR2 SYDVKM. The CDR3 has 15 amino acids. Germline trimming cut 3 bases from V and 1 base from J; bases unmatched to any gene: 1. The CDR3 loop reads CASSLTGGGTDTQYF. CDR3 DNA sequence: TGTGCCAGCAGTTTGACAGGGGGCGGCACAGATACGCAGTATTTT.

This chain connects TRBV29-1 to TRBJ1-1; D remains unclear. Trimming shortened V by 5 bases and J by 4 bases, and 17 bases separated the two germline ends. The CDR3 runs 14 residues. From germline, CDR1 is SQVTM and CDR2 ANQGSEA. The CDR3 nucleotides are TGCAGCGTTACCCACGGGGAGTCGGTCACTGAAGCTTTCTTT. As protein: CSVTHGESVTEAFF.

The rearrangement joins TRBV6-5 to TRBJ2-7; no definite D call. CDR3 length: 13 amino acids. Trimming stripped 6 bases from V and 3 bases from J, with 12 bases between. Germline V lookup: CDR1 MNHEY, CDR2 SVGAGI. DNA of the CDR3: TGTGCCAGCAGCCGTGACACTTTCTACGAGCAGTACTTC. Amino acids: CASSRDTFYEQYF.

In this sample, this clone turned up once. The gene calls are TRBV4-1 and TRBJ2-5; 10 nucleotides line up with TRBD2. V dropped 4 bases and J dropped 3; count of bases not matched to a gene: 2. Germline values: CDR1 MGHRA, CDR2 YSYEKL. The CDR3 consists of 14 residues. CDR3: CASSLTSGEETQYF. The CDR3 region has the DNA TGCGCCAGCAGCCTTACTAGCGGGGAAGAGACCCAGTACTTC.

The chain joins TRBV11-2 to TRBJ2-7; 8 bases line up with TRBD2. The CDR3 is 17 residues long. The germline V gene has CDR1 SGHAT and CDR2 FQNNGV. The J segment lost 3 bases and the V segment lost 5 bases, leaving 15 bases of the junction unmatched. CDR3: CASSPGLGAGGVYEQYF. Written as DNA, the CDR3 is TGTGCCAGCAGCCCGGGCCTCGGGGCGGGGGGTGTCTACGAGCAGTACTTC.

The rearrangement uses TRBV7-7 and TRBJ2-1; 8 bases align to TRBD1. Per germline, CDR1 SSHAT and CDR2 FNYEAQ (reference sequence). The CDR3 runs 15 residues. Trimming removed 5 bases from V and 6 bases from J; junction bases left unmatched: 9. The DNA of the CDR3 is TGTGCCAGCAGCCCTGACAGGGGTCCACGCAATGAGCAGTTCTTC. Encoded protein: CASSPDRGPRNEQFF.

The V gene is TRBV10-3, the J gene TRBJ1-2; D call uncertain. The V gene's germline CDR1 is ENHRY and CDR2 SYGVKD. This CDR3 spans 12 amino acids. Trimming shortened V by 4 bases and J by 4 bases, and 7 bases separated the two germline ends. The CDR3 DNA reads as TGTGCCATCAGTGGCGTATTCTATGGCTACACCTTC. Protein sequence: CAISGVFYGYTF.

This clone appeared a few times. V is TRBV6-5 and J is TRBJ1-1, with 8 bases that match TRBD1. The CDR3 contains 14 residues. The V gene's germline CDR1 is MNHEY and CDR2 SVGAGI. The V segment lost 4 bases and the J segment 1 base; nucleotides outside the gene matches: 2. The CDR3 loop is CASSWTGSNTEAFF. CDR3 nucleotide sequence: TGTGCCAGCAGTTGGACAGGGTCGAACACTGAAGCTTTCTTT.

The gene calls are TRBV11-2 and TRBJ1-3; D remains unclear. Trimming took 6 bases from V and 1 from J, leaving 7 bases between them. The V gene's germline CDR1 is SGHAT and CDR2 FQNNGV. CDR3 size: 13 residues. DNA for the CDR3: TGTGCCAGCAGTACCACTTCTGGAAACACCATATATTTT. Protein: CASSTTSGNTIYF.

This clone has just one count. In DNA form, the CDR3 reads TGCGCCAGCAGCTTGGCCGTGCGGGGGGACACAGATACGCAGTATTTT. Its protein is CASSLAVRGDTDTQYF. The chain employs TRBV5-1 and TRBJ2-3, with 8 bases matching TRBD2. The CDR3 length is 16 residues. The germline CDR1 and CDR2 sequences are SGHRS and YFSETQ. V shed 0 bases, J shed 2 bases, and the junction held 5 bases outside the gene matches.

The V call is TRBV25-1, the J call TRBJ1-1; 9 bases agree with TRBD1. Germline-derived CDR1 and CDR2 are MGHDK and SYGVNS. V shed 4 bases and J 2 bases; nucleotides not matched to a gene: 2. The CDR3 totals 14 residues. In nucleotides, the CDR3 is TGTGCCAGCAGTGGGGACAGGGCTAACACTGAAGCTTTCTTT. This codes for CASSGDRANTEAFF.

The rearrangement links TRBV6-5 to TRBJ1-2, with D perhaps TRBD1 (5 bases). Trimming pared 2 bases from V and 8 bases from J, leaving 15 bases between. Germline V gene data show CDR1 as MNHEY and CDR2 as SVGAGI. The length of the CDR3 is 14 residues. As DNA, the CDR3 is TGTGCCAGCAGTTACGCAGGGCAGATAGGGGGCTACACCTTC. Translation: CASSYAGQIGGYTF.

The sample holds one count of this clone. The chain uses TRBV5-1 and TRBJ2-6, with 7 nucleotides matching TRBD1. CDR3 length equals 15 residues. Germline V gives CDR1 SGHRS, CDR2 YFSETQ. Unmatched junction bases numbered 5, after V lost 4 bases and J lost 4 bases. Written as DNA, the CDR3 is TGCGCCAGCAGCCCTGACAGGGCCGGGGCCAACGTCCTGACTTTC. Its protein product is CASSPDRAGANVLTF.